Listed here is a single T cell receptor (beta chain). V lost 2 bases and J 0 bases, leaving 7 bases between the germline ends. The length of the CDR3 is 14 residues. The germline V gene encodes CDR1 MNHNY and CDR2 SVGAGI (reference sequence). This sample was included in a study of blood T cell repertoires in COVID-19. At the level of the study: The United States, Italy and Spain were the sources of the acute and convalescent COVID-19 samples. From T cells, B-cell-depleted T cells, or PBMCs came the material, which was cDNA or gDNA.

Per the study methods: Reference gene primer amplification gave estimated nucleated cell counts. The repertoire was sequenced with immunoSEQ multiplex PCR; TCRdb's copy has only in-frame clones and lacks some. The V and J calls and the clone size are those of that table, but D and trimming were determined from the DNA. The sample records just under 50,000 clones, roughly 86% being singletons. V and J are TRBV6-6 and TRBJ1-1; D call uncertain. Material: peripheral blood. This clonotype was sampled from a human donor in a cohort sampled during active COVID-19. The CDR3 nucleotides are TGTGCCAGCAGTTACGGGGAGATGAACACTGAAGCTTTCTTT. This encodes CASSYGEMNTEAFF.